Described below is a single TCR beta chain sequence and its context. Its target is unknown. The CDR3 has 16 amino acids. Germline trimming cut 2 bases from V and 2 bases from J; bases unmatched to any gene: 8. The V gene's germline CDR1 is MDHEN and CDR2 SYDVKM. This record belongs to a study of OX40 agonist ivuxolimab in advanced cancers. Whole-study context: Earlier anti-PD-1, anti-PD-L1 or anti-CTLA-4 therapy was permitted; about 44% had received some.

Study results and limitations: The study did not work out the antigen specificity of the expanded peripheral T cells.

The data were produced by immunoSEQ multiplex PCR, yet TCRdb's version contains in-frame clones alone and is incomplete. The sample lists tens of thousands of clones, around 77% occurring once. The chain uses TRBV28 and TRBJ2-5, with TRBD1 matching over 7 bases. This sequence originates from an adult with an advanced solid tumor such as melanoma, head and neck, liver or kidney cancer. Sample: CD4+ or CD8+ T cells sorted from blood, taken in a trial of the OX40 agonist ivuxolimab. The DNA for the CDR3 is TGTGCCAGCAGTTTAGGGGAAGGGGGCAATCAAGAGACCCAGTACTTC. Encoded protein: CASSLGEGGNQETQYF.